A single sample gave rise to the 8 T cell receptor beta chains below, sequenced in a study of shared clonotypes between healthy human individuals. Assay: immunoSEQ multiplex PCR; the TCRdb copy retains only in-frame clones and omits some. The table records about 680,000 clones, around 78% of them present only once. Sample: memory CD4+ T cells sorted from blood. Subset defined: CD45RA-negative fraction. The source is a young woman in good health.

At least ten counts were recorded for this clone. CDR3 DNA: TGTGCCAGCAGCTACAGGGGTTATGGCTACACCTTC. It is translated as CASSYRGYGYTF. The chain links TRBV27 to TRBJ1-2, with 7 bases identical to TRBD1. The CDR3 is 12 residues long. Germline-derived CDR1 and CDR2 are MNHEY and SMNVEV (reference sequence). With 6 bases clipped from V and 5 bases from J, the junction kept 3 bases outside the gene matches.

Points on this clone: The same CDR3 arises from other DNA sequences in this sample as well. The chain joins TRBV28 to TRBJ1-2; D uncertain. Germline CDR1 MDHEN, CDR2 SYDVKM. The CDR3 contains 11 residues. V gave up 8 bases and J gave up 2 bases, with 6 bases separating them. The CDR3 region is CASGINYGYTF. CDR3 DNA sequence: TGTGCCAGCGGGATCAACTATGGCTACACCTTC.

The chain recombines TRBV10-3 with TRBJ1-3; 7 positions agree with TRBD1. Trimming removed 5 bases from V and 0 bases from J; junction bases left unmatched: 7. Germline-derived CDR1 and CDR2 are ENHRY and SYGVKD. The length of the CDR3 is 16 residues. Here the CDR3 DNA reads TGTGCCATCAGTAGGGACAGCTCGAGCTCTGGAAACACCATATATTTT. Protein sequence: CAISRDSSSSGNTIYF.

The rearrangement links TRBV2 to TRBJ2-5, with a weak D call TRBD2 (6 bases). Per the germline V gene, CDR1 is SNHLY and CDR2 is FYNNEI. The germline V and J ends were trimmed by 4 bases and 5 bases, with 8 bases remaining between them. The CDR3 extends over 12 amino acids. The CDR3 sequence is CASSVEGETQYF. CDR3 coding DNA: TGTGCCAGCAGTGTGGAGGGCGAGACCCAGTACTTC.

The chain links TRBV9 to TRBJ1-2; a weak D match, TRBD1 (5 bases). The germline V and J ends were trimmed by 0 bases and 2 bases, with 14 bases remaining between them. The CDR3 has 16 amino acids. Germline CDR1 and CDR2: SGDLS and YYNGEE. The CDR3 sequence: CASSVDSGGTNYGYTF. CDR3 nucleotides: TGTGCCAGCAGCGTAGACTCCGGGGGGACCAACTATGGCTACACCTTC.

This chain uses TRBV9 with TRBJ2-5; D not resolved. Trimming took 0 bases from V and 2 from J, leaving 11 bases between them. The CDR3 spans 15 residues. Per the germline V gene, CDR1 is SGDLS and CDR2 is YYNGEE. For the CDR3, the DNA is TGTGCCAGCAGCGTAGGGACCGCAAGGCAAGAGACCCAGTACTTC. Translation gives CASSVGTARQETQYF. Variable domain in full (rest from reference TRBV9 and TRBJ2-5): DSGVTQTPKHLITATGQRVTLRCSPRSGDLSVYWYQQSLDQGLQFLIQYYNGEERAKGNILERFSAQQFPDLHSELNLSSLELGDSALYFCASSVGTARQETQYFGPGTRLLVL.

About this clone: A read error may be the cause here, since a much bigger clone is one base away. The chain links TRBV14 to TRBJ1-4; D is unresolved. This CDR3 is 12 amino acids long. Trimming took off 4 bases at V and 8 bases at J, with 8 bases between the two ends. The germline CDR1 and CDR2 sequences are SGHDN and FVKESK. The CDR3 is CASSLGSEKLFF. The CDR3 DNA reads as TGTGCCAGCAGCCTTGGGTCGGAAAAACTGTTTTTT.

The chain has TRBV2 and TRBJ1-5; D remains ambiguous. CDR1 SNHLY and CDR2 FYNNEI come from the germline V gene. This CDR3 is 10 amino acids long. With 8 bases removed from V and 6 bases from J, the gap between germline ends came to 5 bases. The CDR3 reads CASGRQPQHF. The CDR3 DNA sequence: TGTGCCAGCGGGCGTCAGCCCCAGCATTTT.